The subject of this entry is one T cell receptor beta chain. Its antigen is as yet unknown. 13 Jbeta primers and 60 Vbeta primers were used for the PCR. The table came from immunoSEQ multiplex PCR; TCRdb's copy has only in-frame clones and leaves some out. The table shows tens of thousands of clones, with about 82% occurring only once. This sample is drawn from a study of cytomegalovirus exposure and HLA in healthy donors. Points from the study as a whole: Reportedly, diagnosis of cytomegalovirus status by the classifier showed high specificity and sensitivity. According to a later analysis, donors in an Asian-associated ancestry cluster reportedly had fewer N-insertions than the approximately 720-donor mean. Among TCR sequences, most were rare, though some public TCRs appeared in many donors. The authors listed about 170 TCR beta chains as cytomegalovirus-associated.

The material sequenced was PBMCs. The TCR was taken from a woman in her twenties or thirties in good health and CMV-seronegative.

CDR3 region: CASSVDSVWQETQYF. CDR3 coding DNA: TGTGCCAGCAGCGTAGATAGCGTCTGGCAAGAGACCCAGTACTTC. The chain has TRBV9 and TRBJ2-5; D might be TRBD2 (5 bases). CDR1 is SGDLS and CDR2 is YYNGEE in the germline V gene. The CDR3 extends over 15 amino acids. V lost 0 bases to trimming and J lost 2 bases, with 11 bases between them.